The following is a T cell receptor beta chain sequence with its context. Its target is unknown. The data are from a study of early stage breast cancer tumors. On the study more broadly: Most invasive tumors, about 80% of the 16, were ER+/PR+/HER2-. Study observations and caveats: Most shared enriched TCRB sequences were commonly generated ones.

J was trimmed by 0 bases and V by 2 bases; bases with no gene match: 4. In germline, CDR1 is SGHRS, CDR2 YFSETQ. There are 16 residues in the CDR3. Each sample had two DNA replicates, roughly 0.5 ug blood or around 1.5 ug tissue. The protocol was immunoSEQ multiplex PCR, while the TCRdb copy is restricted to in-frame clones and leaves out a portion. The table includes about 17,000 clones, over 70% detected once. The chain combines TRBV5-1 with TRBJ2-1, with TRBD1 matching over 8 bases. Sequenced material: blood. The TCR sequence derives from a person between 65 and 79 years old with breast cancer. The CDR3 reads CASSFQGASSYNEQFF. CDR3 nucleotide sequence: TGCGCCAGCAGCTTTCAGGGGGCAAGCTCCTACAATGAGCAGTTCTTC.